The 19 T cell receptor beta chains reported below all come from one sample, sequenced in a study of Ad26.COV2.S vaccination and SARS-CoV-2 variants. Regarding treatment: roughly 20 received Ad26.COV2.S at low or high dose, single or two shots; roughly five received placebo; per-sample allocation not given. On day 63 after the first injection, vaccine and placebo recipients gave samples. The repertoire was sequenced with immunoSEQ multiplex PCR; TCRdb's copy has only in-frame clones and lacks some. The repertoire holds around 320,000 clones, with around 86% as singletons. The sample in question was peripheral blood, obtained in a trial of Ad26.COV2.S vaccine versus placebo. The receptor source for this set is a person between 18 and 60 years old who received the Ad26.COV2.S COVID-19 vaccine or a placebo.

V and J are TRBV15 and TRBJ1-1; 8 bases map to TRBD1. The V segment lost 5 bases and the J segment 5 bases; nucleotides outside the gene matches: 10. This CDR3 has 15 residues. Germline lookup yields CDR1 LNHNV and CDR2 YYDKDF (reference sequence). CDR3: CATSPGQGAWTEAFF. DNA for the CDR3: TGTGCCACCAGCCCGGGGCAGGGGGCTTGGACTGAAGCTTTCTTT.

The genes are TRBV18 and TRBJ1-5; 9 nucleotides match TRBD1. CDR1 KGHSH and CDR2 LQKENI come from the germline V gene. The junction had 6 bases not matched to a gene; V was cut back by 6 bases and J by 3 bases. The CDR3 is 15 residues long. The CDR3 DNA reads TGTGCCAGCTCCCCGCGACAGGGGGACAATCAGCCCCAGCATTTT. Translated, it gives CASSPRQGDNQPQHF.

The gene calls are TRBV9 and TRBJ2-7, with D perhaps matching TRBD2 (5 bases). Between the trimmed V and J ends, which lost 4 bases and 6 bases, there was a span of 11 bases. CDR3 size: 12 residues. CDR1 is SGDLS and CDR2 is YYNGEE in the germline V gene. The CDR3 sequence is CASSPSEGEQYF. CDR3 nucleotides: TGTGCCAGCAGCCCCAGCGAGGGCGAGCAGTACTTC. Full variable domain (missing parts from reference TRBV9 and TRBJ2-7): DSGVTQTPKHLITATGQRVTLRCSPRSGDLSVYWYQQSLDQGLQFLIQYYNGEERAKGNILERFSAQQFPDLHSELNLSSLELGDSALYFCASSPSEGEQYFGPGTRLTVT.

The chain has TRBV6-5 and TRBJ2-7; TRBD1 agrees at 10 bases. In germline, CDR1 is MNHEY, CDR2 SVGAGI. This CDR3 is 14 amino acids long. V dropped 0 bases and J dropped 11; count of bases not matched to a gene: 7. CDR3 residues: CASSYSVTGGGEYF. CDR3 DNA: TGTGCCAGCAGTTACTCAGTGACAGGGGGCGGAGAGTACTTC.

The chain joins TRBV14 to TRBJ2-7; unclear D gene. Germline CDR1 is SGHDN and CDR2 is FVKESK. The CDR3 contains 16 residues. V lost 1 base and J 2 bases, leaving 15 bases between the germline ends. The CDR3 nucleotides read TGTGCCAGCAGCCAAGTTACGTACGGATTTCCCTACGAGCAGTACTTC. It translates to CASSQVTYGFPYEQYF.

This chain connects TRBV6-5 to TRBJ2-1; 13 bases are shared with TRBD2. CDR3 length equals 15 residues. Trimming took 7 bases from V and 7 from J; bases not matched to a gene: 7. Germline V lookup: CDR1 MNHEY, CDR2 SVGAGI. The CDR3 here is CASTRLAGGSNEQFF. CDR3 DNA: TGTGCCAGCACCAGACTAGCGGGGGGTAGTAATGAGCAGTTCTTC.

The CDR3 nucleotides read TGTGCCAGCAGCCTAGGAACCGGGACTACGCAGTTCTTC. Translation: CASSLGTGTTQFF. The chain links TRBV14 to TRBJ2-1; TRBD2 matches 7 bases. The CDR3 is 13 residues long. Trimming at V came to 4 bases and at J to 12 bases, leaving 9 bases not matched to a gene. Germline V gives CDR1 SGHDN, CDR2 FVKESK.

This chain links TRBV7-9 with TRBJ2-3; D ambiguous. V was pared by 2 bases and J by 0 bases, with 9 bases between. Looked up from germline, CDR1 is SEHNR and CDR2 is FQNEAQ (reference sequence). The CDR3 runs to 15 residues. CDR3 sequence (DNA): TGTGCCAGCAGCTTACGGACGGCTAGCACAGATACGCAGTATTTT. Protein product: CASSLRTASTDTQYF.

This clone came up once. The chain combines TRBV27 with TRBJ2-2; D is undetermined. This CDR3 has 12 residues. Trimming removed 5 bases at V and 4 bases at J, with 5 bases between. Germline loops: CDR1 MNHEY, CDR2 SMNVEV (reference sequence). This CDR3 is CASSGGTGELFF. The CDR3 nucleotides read TGTGCCAGCAGTGGCGGCACCGGGGAGCTGTTTTTT.

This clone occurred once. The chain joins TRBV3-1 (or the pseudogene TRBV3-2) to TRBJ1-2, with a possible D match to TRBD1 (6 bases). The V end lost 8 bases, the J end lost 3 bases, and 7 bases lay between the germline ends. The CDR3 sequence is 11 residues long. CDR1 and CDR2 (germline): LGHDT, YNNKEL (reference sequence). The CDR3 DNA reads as TGTGCCAGCGGGACATACTATGGCTACACCTTC. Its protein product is CASGTYYGYTF.

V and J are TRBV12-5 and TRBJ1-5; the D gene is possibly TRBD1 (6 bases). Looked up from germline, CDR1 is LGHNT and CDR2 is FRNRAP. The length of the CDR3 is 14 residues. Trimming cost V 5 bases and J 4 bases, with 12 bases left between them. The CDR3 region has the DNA TGTGCTAGTGGTACGCTACAGGGAAATCAGCCCCAGCATTTT. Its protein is CASGTLQGNQPQHF. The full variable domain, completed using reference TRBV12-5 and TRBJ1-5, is DARVTQTPRHKVTEMGQEVTMRCQPILGHNTVFWYRQTMMQGLELLAYFRNRAPLDDSGMPKDRFSAEMPDATLATLKIQPSEPRDSAVYFCASGTLQGNQPQHFGDGTRLSIL.

CDR3 sequence: CASSQDGPGAKNIQYF. The CDR3 DNA sequence: TGCGCCAGCAGCCAAGACGGTCCGGGAGCCAAAAACATTCAGTACTTC. The chain combines TRBV4-1 with TRBJ2-4; no reliable D call. The CDR3 extends over 16 amino acids. Trimming pared 0 bases from V and 0 bases from J, leaving 9 bases between. Germline V lookup: CDR1 MGHRA, CDR2 YSYEKL.

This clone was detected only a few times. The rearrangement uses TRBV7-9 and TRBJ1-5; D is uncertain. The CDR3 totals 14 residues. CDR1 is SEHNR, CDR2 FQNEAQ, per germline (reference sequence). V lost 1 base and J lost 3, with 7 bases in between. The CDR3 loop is CASSLVTDNQPQHF. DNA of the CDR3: TGTGCCAGCAGCTTAGTTACAGACAATCAGCCCCAGCATTTT. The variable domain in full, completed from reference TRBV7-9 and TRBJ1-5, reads DTGVSQNPRHKITKRGQNVTFRCDPISEHNRLYWYRQTLGQGPEFLTYFQNEAQLEKSRLLSDRFSAERPKGSFSTLEIQRTEQGDSAMYLCASSLVTDNQPQHFGDGTRLSIL.

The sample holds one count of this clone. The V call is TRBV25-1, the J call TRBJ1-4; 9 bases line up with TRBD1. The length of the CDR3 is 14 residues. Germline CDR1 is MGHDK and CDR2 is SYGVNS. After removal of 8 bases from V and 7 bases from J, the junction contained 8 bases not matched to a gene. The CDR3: CASSLDRGSEKLFF. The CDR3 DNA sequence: TGTGCCAGCTCTCTTGACAGGGGGAGTGAAAAACTGTTTTTT.

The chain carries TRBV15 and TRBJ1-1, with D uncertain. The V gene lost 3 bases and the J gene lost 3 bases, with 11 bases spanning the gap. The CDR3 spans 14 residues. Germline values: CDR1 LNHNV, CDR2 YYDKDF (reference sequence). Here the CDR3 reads CATSRRLMDTEAFF. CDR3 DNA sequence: TGTGCCACCAGCAGGCGCCTTATGGACACTGAAGCTTTCTTT.

CDR3 sequence (DNA): TGTGCCAGCAGCTACGGACAGGGGCCCCAAGAGACCCAGTACTTC. This translates into CASSYGQGPQETQYF. The chain combines TRBV6-5 with TRBJ2-5; 9 bases agree with TRBD1. The CDR3 contains 15 residues. CDR1 is MNHEY and CDR2 is SVGAGI in the germline V gene. The J segment lost 1 base and the V segment lost 6 bases, leaving 6 bases of the junction unmatched.

The DNA of the CDR3 is TGTGCCAGCAGCCTGGGACAGGGGGCTGTCGAAGGAAAACTGTTTTTT. Its translation is CASSLGQGAVEGKLFF. The chain recombines TRBV7-9 with TRBJ1-4; 12 bases agree with TRBD1. The CDR3 is made up of 16 amino acids. CDR1 SEHNR and CDR2 FQNEAQ come from the germline V gene (reference sequence). V shed 5 bases, J shed 10 bases, and the junction held 11 bases outside the gene matches.

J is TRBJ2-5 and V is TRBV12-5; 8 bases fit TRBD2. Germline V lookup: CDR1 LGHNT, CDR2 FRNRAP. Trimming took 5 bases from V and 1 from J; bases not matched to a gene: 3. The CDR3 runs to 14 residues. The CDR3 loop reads CASGARGGQETQYF. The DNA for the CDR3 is TGTGCTAGTGGTGCCCGGGGGGGCCAAGAGACCCAGTACTTC.

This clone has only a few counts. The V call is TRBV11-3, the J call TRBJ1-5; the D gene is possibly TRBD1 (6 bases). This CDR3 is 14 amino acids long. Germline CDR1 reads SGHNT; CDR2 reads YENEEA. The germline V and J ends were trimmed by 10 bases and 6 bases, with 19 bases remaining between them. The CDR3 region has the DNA TGTGCCACCACTCGGGGCACAGGGAGTCAGCCCCAGCATTTT. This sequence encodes CATTRGTGSQPQHF.